This TCR beta chain was observed in a study of graft-versus-host responses after intestinal transplantation (dated by TCRdb to the early 2020s). About the investigation overall: Recipients received multivisceral, liver-intestinal, or isolated intestinal transplants. The cohort enrolled around 23 intestinal transplant recipients including one retransplant, and a few patients lacking pretransplant specimens were excluded. Alloreactive clones were identified by sequencing pre-transplant mixed lymphocyte reaction products and comparing these products with unstimulated pre-transplant donor and recipient T cells. Bulk TCR-beta CDR3 sequencing was used to track graft-versus-host and host-versus-graft alloreactive T cell clones in the graft, circulation and bone marrow after intestinal transplantation. Donor T cell macrochimerism was defined as a peak of at least 4% donor T cells among recipient peripheral blood mononuclear cells. Every recipient was given anti-thymocyte globulin induction, followed by about 3 years of maintenance tacrolimus and steroids. Instead of going to the commercial service, samples from three later patients were sequenced in-house on an Illumina MiSeq and processed with MiXCR. What the research found in general, with its limitations: GvH clones were detected in recipient bone marrow, and some appeared earlier in ileal mucosa or blood, consistent with an intestinal mucosal origin. Patients with donor T cell macrochimerism had high GvH to HvG T cell clonal ratios in their allografts. Peak levels of circulating GvH clones were associated with declines in HvG clones early after transplant. The relatively low number and heterogeneity of intestinal transplant patients limited the conclusions.

The intended sense of this specimen's time point label: cells obtained before transplantation from donor or recipient. CD3+CD4+ and CD3+CD8+ populations were FACS-sorted from unstimulated pre-transplant donor and recipient cells taken from spleen or lymph nodes. Libraries were made using the immunoSEQ multiplex PCR assay. In most patients, genomic DNA was isolated using the Qiagen DNeasy Blood and Tissue Kit and sent frozen to Adaptive Biotechnologies for TCR sequencing. For most patients, high-throughput TCR-beta CDR3 sequencing of genomic DNA was performed by Adaptive Biotechnologies. Per the source publication's procedure: TCR sequencing data for some 17 patients were retrieved from Adaptive's ImmunoSEQ software; a few other patients were processed with MiXCR and VDJtools. To correct CD4 versus CD8 sorting errors, any sequence found in both subsets at a frequency ratio below 5:1 was removed. CDR3 nucleotide sequences shared between donor and recipient were removed because the origin of such sequences could not be assigned. To be classed as alloreactive, a clone needed at least 2-fold expansion over unstimulated cells and a minimum CFSE-low frequency of 0.002% (template counts) or 0.001% (read counts). Clones were considered mappable if detected in sequenced pre-transplant spleen, lymph node, or MLR CFSE-low populations of the donor or recipient. Cumulative frequency of alloreactive clones was calculated as a percentage of all sequences weighted by copy number. Sourced from immuneACCESS, this table was stored by TCRdb with only in-frame sequences that have V and J called. A share of the clones is absent; for the studies checked, an unresolved V gene accounts for under half, and the remainder has no known explanation. Clonal size and the V and J genes are those of that table, whereas D and trimming came from the DNA. The sample table contains around 120,000 clones; only one count was recorded for approximately 92% of them. Around 0.12% of the sample is in the top ten clones.

V and J lose 0 bases and 8 bases, and a span of 17 bases separates them. Spanning cysteine to phenylalanine, the CDR3 consists of 15 amino acids. Solely the CDR3 DNA is kept, with 45 bases framed from the first base. CDR1 and CDR2 (SGDLS, YYNGEE) derive from the germline V gene. A remark on this clone: It has no known antigen specificity. No base qualities exist here, and no much larger clone lies one base off it.

This specimen was unstimulated CD4+ T cells sorted from spleen or lymph node cells, taken before intestinal transplant. This sequence uses TRBV9 and TRBJ1-2, with the D gene not confidently named. The sequence derives from a human donor who received an intestinal transplant. For the CDR3, the sequence is CASSVVAGPLRGYTF. Here is the DNA: TGTGCCAGCAGCGTAGTGGCAGGACCCCTAAGAGGCTACACCTTC. The CDR3, completed at both ends by the reference TRBV9 and TRBJ1-2 genes, gives the full variable domain DSGVTQTPKHLITATGQRVTLRCSPRSGDLSVYWYQQSLDQGLQFLIQYYNGEERAKGNILERFSAQQFPDLHSELNLSSLELGDSALYFCASSVVAGPLRGYTFGSGTRLTVV.